Sequencing of this TCR beta chain was carried out in a study of blood T cell repertoires in COVID-19. In the study overall: From the United States, Italy and Spain came samples of acute and convalescent COVID-19. T cells, B-cell-depleted T cells, or PBMCs provided the cDNA or gDNA that served as material.

In the source study's methods: Nucleated cell counts were estimated from reference gene primer amplification. Clones were sequenced by immunoSEQ multiplex PCR, and TCRdb holds only the in-frame ones, with some missing. V, J and clone size are taken as reported in that table, and D and trimming were inferred from the DNA itself. The sample includes approximately 150,000 clones, approximately 79% of them seen just once. V was pared by 8 bases and J by 4 bases, with 14 bases between. This CDR3 comprises 13 residues. This clonotype was obtained from an elderly woman with acute or convalescent COVID-19. The chain has TRBV12-3 or TRBV12-4 and TRBJ1-1; perhaps TRBD1 as D (5 bases). The sequencing sample was made of peripheral blood. CDR3 region: CASGLGGFTEAFF. CDR3 nucleotide sequence: TGTGCCAGCGGACTCGGGGGATTCACTGAAGCTTTCTTT.